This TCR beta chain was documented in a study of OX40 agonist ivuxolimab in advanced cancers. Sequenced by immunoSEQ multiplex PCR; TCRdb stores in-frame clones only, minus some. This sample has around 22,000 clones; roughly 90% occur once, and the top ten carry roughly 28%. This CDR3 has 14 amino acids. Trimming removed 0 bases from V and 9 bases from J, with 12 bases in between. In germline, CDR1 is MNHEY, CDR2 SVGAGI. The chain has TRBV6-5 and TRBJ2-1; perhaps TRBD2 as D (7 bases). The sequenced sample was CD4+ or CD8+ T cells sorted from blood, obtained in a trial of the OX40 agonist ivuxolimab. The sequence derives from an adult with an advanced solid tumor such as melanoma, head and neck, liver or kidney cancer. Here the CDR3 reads CASSYSMGGPEQFF. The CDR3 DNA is TGTGCCAGCAGTTACTCGATGGGGGGGCCTGAGCAGTTCTTC.